The 16 T cell receptor beta chains given below trace back to one sample, sequenced in a study of blood T cell repertoires in COVID-19. Using immunoSEQ multiplex PCR, the repertoire was profiled, and TCRdb retains in-frame clones only, with some absent. The repertoire includes about 140,000 clones, approximately 90% of them detected once, and 3.5% to 4.5% sits in the top ten. The sequenced sample was peripheral blood. Every receptor here comes from a woman aged 40 to 50 with acute or convalescent COVID-19.

V is TRBV7-2 and J is TRBJ1-4; D not certain. Between the trimmed V and J ends, which lost 5 bases and 7 bases, there was a span of 11 bases. This CDR3 comprises 13 residues. Germline lookup yields CDR1 SGHTA and CDR2 FQGNSA. CDR3 amino acids: CASSPREVEKLFF. CDR3 coding DNA: TGTGCCAGCAGCCCTAGGGAGGTTGAAAAACTGTTTTTT.

The V gene is TRBV7-9, the J gene TRBJ1-2, with 7 bases matching TRBD1. Germline V gene lookup returns CDR1 SEHNR and CDR2 FQNEAQ (reference sequence). V was pared by 5 bases and J by 3 bases, with 6 bases of the junction left unmatched. The CDR3 runs to 14 residues. In DNA form, the CDR3 reads TGTGCCAGCAGCGACCCTACAGGGGACTATGGCTACACCTTC. Its protein product is CASSDPTGDYGYTF. The full variable domain, its missing parts supplied by reference TRBV7-9 and TRBJ1-2, is DTGVSQNPRHKITKRGQNVTFRCDPISEHNRLYWYRQTLGQGPEFLTYFQNEAQLEKSRLLSDRFSAERPKGSFSTLEIQRTEQGDSAMYLCASSDPTGDYGYTFGSGTRLTVV.

The chain uses TRBV7-3 and TRBJ2-3; TRBD2 matches 12 bases. The CDR3 has 16 residues. Germline V gives CDR1 SGHTA, CDR2 FQGTGA. J lost 1 base, V lost 5 bases, and 4 bases had no gene match. The CDR3: CASSDGTSGRTDTQYF. The CDR3 nucleotides read TGTGCCAGCAGCGACGGGACTAGCGGGCGCACAGATACGCAGTATTTT. Based on the CDR3 plus reference TRBV7-3 and TRBJ2-3, the full variable domain is GAGVSQTPSNKVTEKGKYVELRCDPISGHTALYWYRQSLGQGPEFLIYFQGTGAADDSGLPNDRFFAVRPEGSVSTLKIQRTERGDSAVYLCASSDGTSGRTDTQYFGPGTRLTVL.

V is TRBV14 and J is TRBJ2-5; TRBD2 agrees at 7 bases. The germline V gene has CDR1 SGHDN and CDR2 FVKESK. V was pared by 0 bases and J by 5 bases, with 6 bases of the junction left unmatched. This CDR3 region has 15 residues. CDR3 sequence (DNA): TGTGCCAGCAGCCAAGATTTGACTAGCACGGAGACCCAGTACTTC. This codes for CASSQDLTSTETQYF.

V and J are TRBV28 and TRBJ2-1, with TRBD2 matching 9 bases. Per germline, CDR1 MDHEN and CDR2 SYDVKM. This CDR3 is 15 amino acids long. The trim removed 1 base at V and 5 bases at J, leaving 3 bases unmatched. In DNA, the CDR3 is TGTGCCAGCAGTTTATCGTGGACTAGCGACAATGAGCAGTTCTTC. This gives the protein CASSLSWTSDNEQFF. Together with reference TRBV28 and TRBJ2-1, the CDR3 gives the full variable domain: DVKVTQSSRYLVKRTGEKVFLECVQDMDHENMFWYRQDPGLGLRLIYFSYDVKMKEKGDIPEGYSVSREKKERFSLILESASTNQTSMYLCASSLSWTSDNEQFFGPGTRLTVL.

V and J are TRBV20-1 and TRBJ1-4; D is ambiguous. This CDR3 contains 10 residues. The germline CDR1 and CDR2 sequences are DFQATT and SNEGSKA (reference sequence). The V end was cut by 3 bases, the J end by 11 bases, with 7 bases between. CDR3 coding DNA: TGCAGTGCTAGGAAGAGTAAACTGTTTTTT. Encoded protein: CSARKSKLFF.

On this clone itself: Other DNA sequences from this sample encode an identical CDR3 as well. The J gene is TRBJ2-5, the V gene TRBV5-1; no clear D gene. The CDR3 covers 11 residues. Trimming took 4 bases from V and 2 from J, leaving 3 bases between them. In germline, CDR1 is SGHRS, CDR2 YFSETQ. CDR3 amino acids: CASSLQETQYF. CDR3 nucleotides: TGCGCCAGCAGCCTACAAGAGACCCAGTACTTC.

The CDR3 bases are TGTGCCAGCAGTCCACTAGGACAGTATCATGAAAAACTGTTTTTT. It codes for CASSPLGQYHEKLFF. V and J are TRBV28 and TRBJ1-4; D might be TRBD1 (6 bases). V lost 5 bases and J 6 bases, leaving 16 bases between the germline ends. CDR1 and CDR2 (germline): MDHEN, SYDVKM. This CDR3 is 15 amino acids long.

The V and J genes are TRBV3-1 (or the pseudogene TRBV3-2) and TRBJ2-7, with 8 bases fitting TRBD1. The CDR3 is 14 amino acids. Germline CDR1 is LGHDT and CDR2 is YNNKEL (reference sequence). V shed 8 bases and J 3 bases; nucleotides not matched to a gene: 9. The CDR3 reads CASGGTGGIYEQYF. CDR3 DNA sequence: TGTGCCAGCGGTGGAACAGGGGGTATCTACGAGCAGTACTTC.

The chain joins TRBV7-9 to TRBJ1-1; 9 nucleotides align to TRBD1. This CDR3 spans 13 amino acids. Germline V CDR1 and CDR2: SEHNR, FQNEAQ (reference sequence). Trimming at V came to 6 bases and at J to 7 bases, leaving 6 bases not matched to a gene. This CDR3 reads CASRRTGVDEAFF. The CDR3 DNA is TGTGCCAGCAGGAGGACAGGGGTGGATGAAGCTTTCTTT.

This chain connects TRBV27 to TRBJ2-2, with 7 bases fitting TRBD2. V dropped 6 bases and J dropped 6; count of bases not matched to a gene: 4. The V gene's germline CDR1 is MNHEY and CDR2 SMNVEV (reference sequence). The CDR3 covers 13 residues. The CDR3 nucleotides are TGTGCCAGCAGCCCGACTAGCTCCGGGGAGCTGTTTTTT. Protein product: CASSPTSSGELFF.

The chain joins TRBV27 to TRBJ1-4; 8 nucleotides match TRBD1. With V trimmed by 2 bases and J by 5 bases, 1 base remained unmatched. The CDR3 totals 14 residues. CDR1 MNHEY and CDR2 SMNVEV come from the germline V gene (reference sequence). CDR3 DNA sequence: TGTGCCAGCAGTTTAAACAGGGGGAATGAAAAACTGTTTTTT. It yields the protein CASSLNRGNEKLFF.

In the case of this clone: This may be a read error, as it is one base from a much larger clone. The genes are TRBV7-9 and TRBJ1-2; D not resolved. CDR1 and CDR2 from the germline V gene are SEHNR and FQNEAQ (reference sequence). V gave up 4 bases and J gave up 0 bases, with 3 bases separating them. CDR3 length: 12 residues. CDR3 DNA sequence: TGTGCCAGCAGCTCCTCTAACTATGGCTACACCTTC. Amino acid sequence: CASSSSNYGYTF.

This clone was observed a single time. J is TRBJ1-1 and V is TRBV4-1; possibly TRBD1 for D (6 bases). The CDR3 is 15 amino acids. Germline CDR1 and CDR2: MGHRA and YSYEKL. The V and J ends lost 1 base and 5 bases respectively, with 14 bases between them. The DNA for the CDR3 is TGCGCCAGCAGCCAAGTTACCCAGGGGAAAACTGAAGCTTTCTTT. Translating it yields CASSQVTQGKTEAFF.

V and J are TRBV28 and TRBJ2-1; the D gene is possibly TRBD2 (6 bases). Germline V lookup: CDR1 MDHEN, CDR2 SYDVKM. This CDR3 is built from 15 residues. The V end lost 6 bases, the J end lost 2 bases, and 14 bases lay between the germline ends. The CDR3 is CASSPGGVTYNEQFF. CDR3 coding DNA: TGTGCCAGCAGCCCTGGCGGGGTAACCTACAATGAGCAGTTCTTC.

The rearrangement joins TRBV24-1 to TRBJ2-5; 11 nucleotides align to TRBD2. Losses at the gene ends were 2 bases for V and 2 bases for J; bases not matched to a gene: 3. The germline CDR1 and CDR2 sequences are KGHDR and SFDVKD. This CDR3 is built from 16 residues. CDR3 loop: CATSDSLAGGQETQYF. CDR3 coding DNA: TGTGCCACCAGTGATTCCCTAGCGGGAGGTCAAGAGACCCAGTACTTC.